A selection of T cell receptor beta chains follows, all from one sample in a study. TCRdb reprocessed the 5' RACE reads via MiXCR and lists one record per CDR3 protein. Counted here are roughly 50,000 distinct CDR3 sequences, around 24% occurring once; the ten biggest clones make up about 3%. Source material: tumor-infiltrating naive CD4+ T cells sorted from the breast tumor. All receptors derive from a female donor with breast cancer. CDR3s include the opening cysteine and the closing phenylalanine or tryptophan. Fields, in order: CDR3 DNA, CDR3 protein, J gene, clone size, D gene, V gene. A D gene is named only where the DNA matches it firmly. Not all rows give a size; the values are once, few, many and, for expanded clones, a class.

CDR3 DNA: TGCAGTGCTCCCCGCGGGTTGGGCTACACCTTC; CDR3 protein: CSAPRGLGYTF; J gene: TRBJ1-2; clone size: NA; D gene: NA; V gene: TRBV20-1
CDR3 DNA: TGTGCCAGCAGCTCCGGGACCCTTTTTTTCGAGCAGTACTTC; CDR3 protein: CASSSGTLFFEQYF; J gene: TRBJ2-7; clone size: NA; D gene: NA; V gene: TRBV7-2
CDR3 DNA: TGTGCCATCAGTGTGCGGCTAGCGGAGGGGACGCAGTATTTT; CDR3 protein: CAISVRLAEGTQYF; J gene: TRBJ2-3; clone size: NA; D gene: TRBD2; V gene: TRBV10-3
CDR3 DNA: TGTGCCACCAGCAGAGATGGGGAACAGAACACTGAAGCTTTCTTT; CDR3 protein: CATSRDGEQNTEAFF; J gene: TRBJ1-1; clone size: few; D gene: NA; V gene: TRBV15
CDR3 DNA: TGCAGCGTTGAAGAGACAGGGTCATATGGCTACACCTTC; CDR3 protein: CSVEETGSYGYTF; J gene: TRBJ1-2; clone size: many; D gene: TRBD1; V gene: TRBV29-1
CDR3 DNA: TGTGCCAGCAGCTTCGGACGGCACGCTGGAAACACCATATATTTT; CDR3 protein: CASSFGRHAGNTIYF; J gene: TRBJ1-3; clone size: NA; D gene: NA; V gene: TRBV7-2
CDR3 DNA: TGTGCCAGCAGTTTGGTCCGTGGTAGCGGGAGTTATGAGCAGTTCTTC; CDR3 protein: CASSLVRGSGSYEQFF; J gene: TRBJ2-1; clone size: few; D gene: TRBD2; V gene: TRBV28
CDR3 DNA: TGTGCCAGCAGCTTAGCGTGGCGGGCTAACAATGAGCAGTTCTTC; CDR3 protein: CASSLAWRANNEQFF; J gene: TRBJ2-1; clone size: NA; D gene: NA; V gene: TRBV7-9
CDR3 DNA: TGTGCCACCAGTGATTCATCGGGACAGGGACAGTTCTTC; CDR3 protein: CATSDSSGQGQFF; J gene: TRBJ2-1; clone size: few; D gene: TRBD1; V gene: TRBV24-1
CDR3 DNA: TGTGCCAGCAGCTTACGATCCTCGGGCACCGGGGAGCTGTTTTTT; CDR3 protein: CASSLRSSGTGELFF; J gene: TRBJ2-2; clone size: NA; D gene: NA; V gene: TRBV7-2
CDR3 DNA: TGTGCCACCAGTGATTCGGGAGCCGGAACCCAGTACTTC; CDR3 protein: CATSDSGAGTQYF; J gene: TRBJ2-5; clone size: NA; D gene: NA; V gene: TRBV24-1
CDR3 DNA: TGTGCCAGCAGCCGCGCCGGGGGAATGGTTACCGGGGAGCTGTTTTTT; CDR3 protein: CASSRAGGMVTGELFF; J gene: TRBJ2-2; clone size: few; D gene: NA; V gene: TRBV7-2
CDR3 DNA: TGCAGTGCTAGGCCTAGCGGGATGACCTACAATGAGCAGTTCTTC; CDR3 protein: CSARPSGMTYNEQFF; J gene: TRBJ2-1; clone size: few; D gene: TRBD2; V gene: TRBV20-1
CDR3 DNA: TGCAGCGTTGGGACAGGGGGGTTCAATCAGCCCCAGCATTTT; CDR3 protein: CSVGTGGFNQPQHF; J gene: TRBJ1-5; clone size: few; D gene: TRBD1; V gene: TRBV29-1
CDR3 DNA: TGTGCCAGCAGCTTAGACGGCGGTTTCACAGATACGCAGTATTTT; CDR3 protein: CASSLDGGFTDTQYF; J gene: TRBJ2-3; clone size: few; D gene: NA; V gene: TRBV7-8
CDR3 DNA: TGTGCCAGCAGTGTTGGCAGGGGTGCGGCCAAAAACATTCAGTACTTC; CDR3 protein: CASSVGRGAAKNIQYF; J gene: TRBJ2-4; clone size: NA; D gene: NA; V gene: TRBV7-8
CDR3 DNA: TGTGCCAGCAGCCACCCCTATGCGGGTCGAGCCAAAAACATTCAGTACTTC; CDR3 protein: CASSHPYAGRAKNIQYF; J gene: TRBJ2-4; clone size: many; D gene: NA; V gene: TRBV4-2
CDR3 DNA: TGTGCCAGCAGCCGTTCGAGAGAAGAGACCCAGTACTTC; CDR3 protein: CASSRSREETQYF; J gene: TRBJ2-5; clone size: few; D gene: NA; V gene: TRBV7-2
CDR3 DNA: TGTGCCAGCAGCCCCAGGACAGGGGGTGACCACACCATATATTTT; CDR3 protein: CASSPRTGGDHTIYF; J gene: TRBJ1-3; clone size: few; D gene: TRBD1; V gene: TRBV6-5
CDR3 DNA: TGTGCCACCAGCAGAGACGGGGAGAAGGGAAACACCATATATTTT; CDR3 protein: CATSRDGEKGNTIYF; J gene: TRBJ1-3; clone size: NA; D gene: NA; V gene: TRBV15
CDR3 DNA: TGCGCCAGCAGTAATCTCCTGCGGACAGGGCCCACCGGGGAGCTGTTTTTT; CDR3 protein: CASSNLLRTGPTGELFF; J gene: TRBJ2-2; clone size: NA; D gene: TRBD1; V gene: TRBV5-1
CDR3 DNA: TGTGCCAGCTCATCGGAACAGCTCTATGGCTACACCTTC; CDR3 protein: CASSSEQLYGYTF; J gene: TRBJ1-2; clone size: NA; D gene: NA; V gene: TRBV18
CDR3 DNA: TGTGCCAGCAGCTTATACTTGGGACTAGGAGAAACAGATACGCAGTATTTT; CDR3 protein: CASSLYLGLGETDTQYF; J gene: TRBJ2-3; clone size: NA; D gene: TRBD2; V gene: TRBV11-2
CDR3 DNA: TGTGCCAGCAGCTTGAACGGAGCTGAAGCTTTCTTT; CDR3 protein: CASSLNGAEAFF; J gene: TRBJ1-1; clone size: few; D gene: NA; V gene: TRBV11-1
CDR3 DNA: TGCGCCAGCAGCTTGAGTTTAAGGGACAGGGCTCACTACACCTTC; CDR3 protein: CASSLSLRDRAHYTF; J gene: TRBJ1-2; clone size: NA; D gene: TRBD1; V gene: TRBV5-1
CDR3 DNA: TGCGCCAGCAGCCCGGGAGGAGGGGGAAACTATGGCTACACCTTC; CDR3 protein: CASSPGGGGNYGYTF; J gene: TRBJ1-2; clone size: many; D gene: NA; V gene: TRBV4-3
CDR3 DNA: TGTGCCAGCAGCGTAGCGGCGGCTTCTGGAAACACCATATATTTT; CDR3 protein: CASSVAAASGNTIYF; J gene: TRBJ1-3; clone size: few; D gene: NA; V gene: TRBV9
CDR3 DNA: TGTGCCAGTAGTAGGACCGGTCCAAGGGAAGGCACCGGGGAGCTGTTTTTT; CDR3 protein: CASSRTGPREGTGELFF; J gene: TRBJ2-2; clone size: NA; D gene: NA; V gene: TRBV19
CDR3 DNA: TGTGCCAACAGCTTAAGAAGGGACTCCGGAGGGGGTCAGCCCCAGCATTTT; CDR3 protein: CANSLRRDSGGGQPQHF; J gene: TRBJ1-5; clone size: NA; D gene: NA; V gene: TRBV7-8
CDR3 DNA: TGTGCCAGCACCAAGGAAGGGGCCGCGAGGTCTACTGAAGCTTTCTTT; CDR3 protein: CASTKEGAARSTEAFF; J gene: TRBJ1-1; clone size: few; D gene: NA; V gene: TRBV6-1
CDR3 DNA: TGTGCCAGCAGCTTAGGCGGCCCACCCCTCCACTTT; CDR3 protein: CASSLGGPPLHF; J gene: TRBJ1-6; clone size: once; D gene: NA; V gene: TRBV7-2
CDR3 DNA: TGCGCCAGCAGCCAAGACAGGGTTTTGACTTTCTCTGAAGCTTTCTTT; CDR3 protein: CASSQDRVLTFSEAFF; J gene: TRBJ1-1; clone size: NA; D gene: NA; V gene: TRBV4-1